The 9 T cell receptor beta chains below all came from one sample that was sequenced in a study of radiation and T cells in renal cell carcinoma (TCRdb year 2020). The library came from the immunoSEQ multiplex PCR assay. In TCRdb, the immuneACCESS table is reduced to in-frame sequences with V and J assigned. These tables do not hold every clone; where another copy was compared, an unresolved V gene accounts for under half, and the others remain unexplained. The sample records tens of thousands of clones, roughly three quarters of which are singletons. 7.3% of the sample rests with the top ten. In the paper's terms, the time point label means: baseline pretreatment blood. Sample treatment or condition, as interpreted from the label and publication: 15 Gy SBRT to primary tumor, nephrectomy 4 weeks later. The starting material was blood, obtained from a patient whose treatment included radiotherapy and nephrectomy. Receptors originate from a man between 60 and 70 years old with renal cell carcinoma.

This clone was seen a few times. The J gene is TRBJ2-2, the V gene TRBV2, with D possibly TRBD2 on 5 matching bases. V was cut by 7 bases and J by 3 bases, with 12 bases left in between. Germline CDR1 and CDR2: SNHLY and FYNNEI. The CDR3 consists of 14 residues. The CDR3: CASTEGEDTGELFF. The CDR3 DNA is TGTGCCAGCACCGAGGGTGAGGACACCGGGGAGCTGTTTTTT.

The chain recombines TRBV7-2 with TRBJ2-3, with TRBD2 matching 11 bases. J lost 5 bases, V lost 6 bases, and 7 bases had no gene match. The CDR3 length is 15 residues. The germline V gene has CDR1 SGHTA and CDR2 FQGNSA. This chain's CDR3 is CASRIAGGPGDTQYF. CDR3 DNA sequence: TGTGCCAGCAGAATAGCGGGGGGGCCTGGAGATACGCAGTATTTT.

The chain employs TRBV2 and TRBJ2-7, with 7 nucleotides matching TRBD2. The ends lost 10 bases at V and 0 bases at J; junction bases unmatched: 9. Looked up from germline, CDR1 is SNHLY and CDR2 is FYNNEI. CDR3 length: 14 amino acids. CDR3 region: CAIERGPSSYEQYF. DNA of the CDR3: TGTGCCATCGAGCGGGGACCGAGCTCCTACGAGCAGTACTTC.

The V call is TRBV2, the J call TRBJ1-2; D might be TRBD1 (5 bases). Germline CDR1 SNHLY, CDR2 FYNNEI. CDR3 size: 13 residues. V lost 6 bases, J lost 4 bases, and 12 bases lay in between. The CDR3 nucleotides read TGTGCCAGCAGGTGGGACGGACGCTATGGCTACACCTTC. It specifies CASRWDGRYGYTF. Combining the CDR3 with reference TRBV2 and TRBJ1-2 gives the whole variable domain EPEVTQTPSHQVTQMGQEVILRCVPISNHLYFYWYRQILGQKVEFLVSFYNNEISEKSEIFDDQFSVERPDGSNFTLKIRSTKLEDSAMYFCASRWDGRYGYTFGSGTRLTVV.

The V and J genes are TRBV7-3 and TRBJ1-6; a possible D gene is TRBD1 (5 bases). Germline values: CDR1 SGHTA, CDR2 FQGTGA. There are 14 residues in the CDR3. V was clipped by 5 bases and J by 9 bases, with 14 bases between them. The CDR3 reads CASSHQGEGSPLHF. The CDR3 DNA sequence: TGTGCCAGCAGCCACCAGGGTGAGGGTTCACCCCTCCACTTT.

The chain couples TRBV6-1 to TRBJ1-2; no reliable D call. The CDR3 has 13 residues. V was trimmed by 8 bases and J by 3 bases, leaving 13 bases between them. Germline V gives CDR1 MNHNS, CDR2 SASEGT. Here the CDR3 reads CASGREGYYGYTF. DNA of the CDR3: TGTGCCAGCGGTAGGGAAGGGTACTATGGCTACACCTTC.

The gene calls are TRBV5-1 and TRBJ2-3; 7 bases agree with TRBD2. CDR3 length equals 14 residues. Germline V CDR1 and CDR2: SGHRS, YFSETQ. With V trimmed by 1 base and J by 14 bases, 13 bases remained unmatched. The CDR3 DNA follows: TGCGCCAGCAGCTTGAGTCGGGGGGACCCCAGACCGTATTTT. Amino acid sequence: CASSLSRGDPRPYF.

This rearrangement joins TRBV5-6 to TRBJ2-1; no clear D gene. Germline values: CDR1 SGHDT, CDR2 YYEEEE. CDR3 length: 12 amino acids. V lost 4 bases and J lost 7, with 9 bases in between. This CDR3 reads CASSRIVNEQFF. The CDR3, as DNA: TGTGCCAGCAGCCGGATCGTAAATGAGCAGTTCTTC. Full variable domain (rest looked up from reference TRBV5-6 and TRBJ2-1): DAGVTQSPTHLIKTRGQQVTLRCSPKSGHDTVSWYQQALGQGPQFIFQYYEEEERQRGNFPDRFSGHQFPNYSSELNVNALLLGDSALYLCASSRIVNEQFFGPGTRLTVL.

Only a few counts were recorded for this clone. The V call is TRBV10-1, the J call TRBJ2-5, with D uncertain. Trimming stripped 8 bases from V and 1 base from J, with 11 bases between. Germline-derived CDR1 and CDR2 are WNHNN and SYGVQD (reference sequence). This CDR3 is 13 amino acids long. The CDR3 loop reads CASSNSLQETQYF. The DNA of the CDR3 is TGCGCCAGCTCGAACAGTCTCCAAGAGACCCAGTACTTC.